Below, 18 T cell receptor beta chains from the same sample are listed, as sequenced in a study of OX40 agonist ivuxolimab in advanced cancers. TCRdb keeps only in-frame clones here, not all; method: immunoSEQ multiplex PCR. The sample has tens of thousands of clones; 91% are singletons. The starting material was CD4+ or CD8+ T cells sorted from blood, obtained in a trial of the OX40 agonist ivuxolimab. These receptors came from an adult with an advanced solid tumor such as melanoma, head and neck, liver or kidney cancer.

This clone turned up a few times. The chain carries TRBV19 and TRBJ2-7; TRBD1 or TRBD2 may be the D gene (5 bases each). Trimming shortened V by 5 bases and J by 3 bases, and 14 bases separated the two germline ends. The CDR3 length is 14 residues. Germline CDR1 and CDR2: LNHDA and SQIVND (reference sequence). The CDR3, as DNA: TGTGCCAGTAGTCCGGGACCTCTCCTCTACGAGCAGTACTTC. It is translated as CASSPGPLLYEQYF.

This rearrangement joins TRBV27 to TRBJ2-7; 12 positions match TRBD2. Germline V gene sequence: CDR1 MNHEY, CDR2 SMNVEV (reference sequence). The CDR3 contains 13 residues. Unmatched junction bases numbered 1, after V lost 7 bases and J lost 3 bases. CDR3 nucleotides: TGTGCCAGCAAGACTAGCGGGAGCTACGAGCAGTACTTC. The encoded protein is CASKTSGSYEQYF.

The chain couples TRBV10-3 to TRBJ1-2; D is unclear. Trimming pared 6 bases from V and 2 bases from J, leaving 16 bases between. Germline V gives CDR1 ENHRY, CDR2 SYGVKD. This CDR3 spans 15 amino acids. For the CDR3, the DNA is TGTGCCATCAGGGTTGTTTCGGAAGCCAACTATGGCTACACCTTC. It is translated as CAIRVVSEANYGYTF.

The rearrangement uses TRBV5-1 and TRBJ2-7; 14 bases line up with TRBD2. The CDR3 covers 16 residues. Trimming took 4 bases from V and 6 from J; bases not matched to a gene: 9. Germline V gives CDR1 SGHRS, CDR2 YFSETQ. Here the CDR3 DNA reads TGCGCCAGCAGCCCGGGACTAGCGGGGGAAGGGGTCGAGCAGTACTTC. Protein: CASSPGLAGEGVEQYF.

The CDR3 region has the DNA TGTGCCAGCAGCTTGGGAGACTACGAGCAGTACTTC. The encoded protein is CASSLGDYEQYF. The chain links TRBV5-4 to TRBJ2-7; D ambiguous. Germline CDR1 is SGHNT and CDR2 is YYREEE (reference sequence). The CDR3 is 12 amino acids. V was shortened by 0 bases and J by 3 bases, with 4 bases between the two germline ends.

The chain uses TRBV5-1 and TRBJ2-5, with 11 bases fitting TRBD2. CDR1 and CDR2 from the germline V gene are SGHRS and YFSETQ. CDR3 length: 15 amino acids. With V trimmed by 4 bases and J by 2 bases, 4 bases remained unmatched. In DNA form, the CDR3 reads TGCGCCAGCAGCCCCGCTAGCGGGAGGCAAGAGACCCAGTACTTC. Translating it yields CASSPASGRQETQYF.

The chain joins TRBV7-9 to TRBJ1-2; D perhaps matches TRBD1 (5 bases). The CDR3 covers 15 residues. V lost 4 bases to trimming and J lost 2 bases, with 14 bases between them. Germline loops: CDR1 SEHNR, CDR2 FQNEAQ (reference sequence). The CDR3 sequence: CASSSGENENYGYTF. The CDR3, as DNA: TGTGCCAGCAGCTCGGGGGAAAATGAGAACTATGGCTACACCTTC.

CDR3: CAWSEGTGGRNEQFF. CDR3 nucleotides: TGTGCCTGGAGTGAAGGGACAGGGGGCCGGAATGAGCAGTTCTTC. The genes are TRBV30 and TRBJ2-1; 12 bases are shared with TRBD1. The J segment lost 7 bases and the V segment lost 1 base, leaving 5 bases of the junction unmatched. The CDR3 spans 15 residues. Germline V gene lookup returns CDR1 GTSNPN and CDR2 SVGIG (reference sequence). The variable domain in full, completed from reference TRBV30 and TRBJ2-1, reads SQTIHQWPATLVQPVGSPLSLECTVEGTSNPNLYWYRQAAGRGLQLLFYSVGIGQISSEVPQNLSASRPQDRQFILSSKKLLLSDSGFYLCAWSEGTGGRNEQFFGPGTRLTVL.

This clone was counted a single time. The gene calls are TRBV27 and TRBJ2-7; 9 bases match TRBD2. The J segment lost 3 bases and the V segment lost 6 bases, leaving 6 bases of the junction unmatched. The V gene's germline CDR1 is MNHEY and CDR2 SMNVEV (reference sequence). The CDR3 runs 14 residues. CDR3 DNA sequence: TGTGCCAGCAGGCTTCATAGCGGGAGCTACGAGCAGTACTTC. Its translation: CASRLHSGSYEQYF.

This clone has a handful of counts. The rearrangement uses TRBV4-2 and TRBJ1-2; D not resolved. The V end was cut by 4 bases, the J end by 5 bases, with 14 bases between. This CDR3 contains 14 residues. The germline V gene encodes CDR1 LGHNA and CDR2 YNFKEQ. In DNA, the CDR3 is TGTGCCAGCAGCCCAGAATCTGTAGGTTATGGCTACACCTTC. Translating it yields CASSPESVGYGYTF.

CDR3 sequence: CASSLVPATDTQYF. Written as DNA, the CDR3 is TGCGCCAGCAGCTTGGTTCCAGCGACAGATACGCAGTATTTT. The V gene is TRBV5-1, the J gene TRBJ2-3; D uncertain. Trimming took off 0 bases at V and 3 bases at J, with 8 bases between the two ends. The CDR3 is 14 residues long. Germline V gene sequence: CDR1 SGHRS, CDR2 YFSETQ.

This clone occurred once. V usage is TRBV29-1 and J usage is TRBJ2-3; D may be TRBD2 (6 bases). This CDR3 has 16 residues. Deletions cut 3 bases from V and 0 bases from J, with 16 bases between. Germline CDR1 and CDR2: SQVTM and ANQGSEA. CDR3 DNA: TGCAGCGTTGACGGTATGGGTAGCGGTAGCACAGATACGCAGTATTTT. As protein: CSVDGMGSGSTDTQYF.

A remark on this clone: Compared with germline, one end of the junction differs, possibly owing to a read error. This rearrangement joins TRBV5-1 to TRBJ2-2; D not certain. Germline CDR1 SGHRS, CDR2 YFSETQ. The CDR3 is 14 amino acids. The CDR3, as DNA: TGTGCCAGCAGCTTGTTACCGAACACCGGGGAGCTGTTTTTT. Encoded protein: CASSLLPNTGELFF.

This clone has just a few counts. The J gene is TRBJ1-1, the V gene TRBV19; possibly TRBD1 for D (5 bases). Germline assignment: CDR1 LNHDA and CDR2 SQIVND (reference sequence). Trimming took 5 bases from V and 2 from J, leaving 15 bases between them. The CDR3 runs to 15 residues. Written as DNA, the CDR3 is TGTGCCAGTAGTCCCCATGGGGGATTCAACACTGAAGCTTTCTTT. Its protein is CASSPHGGFNTEAFF.

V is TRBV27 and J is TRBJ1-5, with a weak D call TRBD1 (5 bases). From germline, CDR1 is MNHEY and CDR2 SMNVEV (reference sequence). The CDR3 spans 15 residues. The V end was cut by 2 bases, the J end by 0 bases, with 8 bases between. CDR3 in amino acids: CASSLGGYSNQPQHF. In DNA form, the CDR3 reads TGTGCCAGCAGTTTAGGGGGTTATAGCAATCAGCCCCAGCATTTT.

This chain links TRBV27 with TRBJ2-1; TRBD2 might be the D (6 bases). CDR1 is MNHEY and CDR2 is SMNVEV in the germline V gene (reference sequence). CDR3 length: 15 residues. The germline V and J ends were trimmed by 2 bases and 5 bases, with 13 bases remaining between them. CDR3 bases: TGTGCCAGCAGTTTACTGGCGGCGGGAAACAATGAGCAGTTCTTC. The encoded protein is CASSLLAAGNNEQFF.

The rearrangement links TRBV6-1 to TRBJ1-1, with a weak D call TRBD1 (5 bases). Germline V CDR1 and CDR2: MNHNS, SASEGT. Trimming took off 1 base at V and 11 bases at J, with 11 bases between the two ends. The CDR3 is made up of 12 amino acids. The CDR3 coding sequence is TGTGCCAGCAGTGAAGACGGGGGAATCGCTTTCTTT. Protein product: CASSEDGGIAFF.

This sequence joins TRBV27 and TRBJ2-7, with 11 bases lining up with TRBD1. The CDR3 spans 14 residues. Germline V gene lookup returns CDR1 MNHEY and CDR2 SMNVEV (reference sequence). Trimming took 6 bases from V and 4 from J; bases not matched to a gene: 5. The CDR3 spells CASRTGTGGYEQYF. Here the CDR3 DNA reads TGTGCCAGCAGAACCGGGACAGGGGGGTACGAGCAGTACTTC.